The TCR beta chain under discussion was sequenced for a study of PD-L1 blockade in urothelial cancer. Whole-study context: The year 2014 saw patients start atezolizumab, 1,200 mg intravenously every 3 weeks. A median of approximately 150,000 T cells was found in the blood samples.

Trimming cost V 6 bases and J 1 base, with 15 bases left between them. The V gene's germline CDR1 is MDHEN and CDR2 SYDVKM. This CDR3 is built from 15 residues. Diagnoses among patients were locally advanced or metastatic urothelial carcinoma. This clone was seen only once. Method: immunoSEQ multiplex PCR; TCRdb's copy keeps in-frame clones and lacks some. Among roughly 39,000 clones listed, around 89% were seen once. The sequence came from a man aged 55 to 70 with urothelial cancer. The source was PBMCs, collected around atezolizumab (anti-PD-L1) treatment. The V call is TRBV28, the J call TRBJ2-5; D gene uncertain. This CDR3 is CASSSRGTIQETQYF. The CDR3 coding sequence is TGTGCCAGCAGCTCAAGAGGCACTATCCAAGAGACCCAGTACTTC.